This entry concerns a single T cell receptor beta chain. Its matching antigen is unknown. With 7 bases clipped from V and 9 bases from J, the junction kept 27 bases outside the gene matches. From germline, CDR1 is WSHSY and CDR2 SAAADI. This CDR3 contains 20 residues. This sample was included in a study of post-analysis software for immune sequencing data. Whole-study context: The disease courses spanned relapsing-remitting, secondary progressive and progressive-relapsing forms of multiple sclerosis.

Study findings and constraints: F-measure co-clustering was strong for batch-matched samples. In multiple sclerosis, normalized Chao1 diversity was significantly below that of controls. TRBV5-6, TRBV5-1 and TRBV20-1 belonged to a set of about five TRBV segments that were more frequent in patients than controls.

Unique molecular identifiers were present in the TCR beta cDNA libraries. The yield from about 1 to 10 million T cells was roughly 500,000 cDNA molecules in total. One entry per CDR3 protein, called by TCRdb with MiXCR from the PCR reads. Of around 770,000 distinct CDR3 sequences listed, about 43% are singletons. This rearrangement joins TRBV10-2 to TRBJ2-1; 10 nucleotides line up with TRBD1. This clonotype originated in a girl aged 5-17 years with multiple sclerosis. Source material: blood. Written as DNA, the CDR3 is TGCGCCAGCACCTGGGGTGGGACAGGGGACGTCCTCTCACAGACGGGTGAGCAGTTCTTC. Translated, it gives CASTWGGTGDVLSQTGEQFF.